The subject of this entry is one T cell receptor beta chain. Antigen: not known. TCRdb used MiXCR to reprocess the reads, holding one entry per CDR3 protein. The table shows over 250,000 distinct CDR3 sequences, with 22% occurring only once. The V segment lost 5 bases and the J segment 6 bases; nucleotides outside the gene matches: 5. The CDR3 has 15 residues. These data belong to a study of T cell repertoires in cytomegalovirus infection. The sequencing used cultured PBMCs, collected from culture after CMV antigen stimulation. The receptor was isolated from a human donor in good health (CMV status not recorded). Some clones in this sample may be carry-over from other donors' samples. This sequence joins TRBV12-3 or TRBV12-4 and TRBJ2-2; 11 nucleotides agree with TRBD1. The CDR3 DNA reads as TGTGCCAGCAGTCCCGGACAGGGGGCCCCCGGGGAGCTGTTTTTT. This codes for CASSPGQGAPGELFF.